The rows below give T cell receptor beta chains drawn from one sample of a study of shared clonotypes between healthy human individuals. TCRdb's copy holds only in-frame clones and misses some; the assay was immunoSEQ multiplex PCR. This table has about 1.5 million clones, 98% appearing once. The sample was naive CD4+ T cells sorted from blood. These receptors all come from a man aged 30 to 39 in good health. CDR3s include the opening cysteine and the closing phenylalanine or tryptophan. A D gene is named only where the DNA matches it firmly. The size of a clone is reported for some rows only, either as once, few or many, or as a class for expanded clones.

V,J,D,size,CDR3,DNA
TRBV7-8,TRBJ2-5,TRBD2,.,CASSLAPGGETQYF,TGTGCCAGCAGCTTAGCGCCCGGGGGGGAGACCCAGTACTTC
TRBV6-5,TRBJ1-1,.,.,CASTWGRFNTEAFF,TGTGCCAGCACCTGGGGGCGCTTCAACACTGAAGCTTTCTTT
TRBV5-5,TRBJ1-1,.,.,CASRGSGMNTEAFF,TGTGCCAGCAGGGGGTCAGGGATGAACACTGAAGCTTTCTTT
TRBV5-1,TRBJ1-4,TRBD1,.,CASSPGGTNEKLFF,TGCGCCAGCAGCCCAGGGGGAACTAATGAAAAACTGTTTTTT
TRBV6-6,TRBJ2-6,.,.,CASSYQSGANVLTF,TGTGCCAGCAGTTATCAATCTGGGGCCAACGTCCTGACTTTC
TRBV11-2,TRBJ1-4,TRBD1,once,CASSLERTGNEKLFF,TGTGCCAGCAGCTTAGAACGGACAGGGAATGAAAAACTGTTTTTT
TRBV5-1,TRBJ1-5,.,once,CASSLDPHSKGPQHF,TGCGCCAGCAGCTTGGACCCACACAGCAAAGGGCCCCAGCATTTT
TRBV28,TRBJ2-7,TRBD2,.,CASRTSGLYEQYF,TGTGCCAGCAGGACTAGCGGGTTGTACGAGCAGTACTTC
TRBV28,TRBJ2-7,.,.,CASSLGSSYEQYF,TGTGCCAGCAGTTTAGGAAGCTCCTACGAGCAGTACTTC
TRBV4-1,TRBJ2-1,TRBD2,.,CASSHLLAGLSYNEQFF,TGCGCCAGCAGCCACTTACTAGCGGGATTAAGCTACAATGAGCAGTTCTTC
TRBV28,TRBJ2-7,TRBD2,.,CASTSAYEQYF,TGTGCCTCCACTAGCGCCTACGAGCAGTACTTC
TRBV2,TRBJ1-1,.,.,CASSEADRPTNTEAFF,TGTGCCAGCAGTGAAGCGGACAGACCGACGAACACTGAAGCTTTCTTT
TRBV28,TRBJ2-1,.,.,CASLSTSGLSYNEQFF,TGTGCCAGCCTTTCGACGAGCGGCCTCTCCTACAATGAGCAGTTCTTC
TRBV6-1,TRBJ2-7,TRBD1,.,CASSPRTGISYEQYF,TGTGCCAGCAGTCCTAGGACAGGGATATCCTACGAGCAGTACTTC
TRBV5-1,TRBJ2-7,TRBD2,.,CASSLAGGSYEQYF,TGCGCCAGCAGCTTGGCTGGCGGGAGCTACGAGCAGTACTTC
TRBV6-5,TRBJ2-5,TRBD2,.,CASSSRLAGAETQYF,TGTGCCAGCAGTTCCCGACTAGCGGGAGCCGAGACCCAGTACTTC
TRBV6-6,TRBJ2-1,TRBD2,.,CASRETLAGAINEQFF,TGTGCCAGCAGAGAGACTCTAGCGGGAGCAATCAATGAGCAGTTCTTC
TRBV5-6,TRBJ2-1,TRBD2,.,CASSLESGLAYNEQFF,TGTGCCAGCAGCTTGGAGTCGGGACTAGCATACAATGAGCAGTTCTTC
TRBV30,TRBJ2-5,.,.,CAWTIYQETQYF,TGTGCCTGGACCATTTACCAAGAGACCCAGTACTTC
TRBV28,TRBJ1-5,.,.,CASILRGSKQPQHF,TGTGCCAGCATCCTGAGGGGATCTAAACAGCCCCAGCATTTT
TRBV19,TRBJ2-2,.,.,CASSIGLGNTGELFF,TGTGCCAGTAGTATAGGACTAGGGAACACCGGGGAGCTGTTTTTT
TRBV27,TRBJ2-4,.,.,CASSPGTIKNIQYF,TGTGCCAGCAGTCCCGGGACCATTAAAAACATTCAGTACTTC
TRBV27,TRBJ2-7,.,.,CASSFQGSSYEQYF,TGTGCCAGCAGCTTCCAGGGGAGCTCCTACGAGCAGTACTTC
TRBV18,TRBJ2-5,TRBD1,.,CASSPDRGQQETQYF,TGTGCCAGCTCACCCGATAGGGGGCAGCAAGAGACCCAGTACTTC
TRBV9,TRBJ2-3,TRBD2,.,CASSKLAGALIYPDTQYF,TGTGCCAGCAGCAAACTAGCGGGAGCGCTGATTTACCCAGATACGCAGTATTTT
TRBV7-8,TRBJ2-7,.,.,CASSSSGPTAGQYF,TGTGCCAGCAGCTCCTCCGGGCCGACCGCAGGGCAGTACTTC
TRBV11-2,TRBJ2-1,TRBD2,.,CASSPAGSGGYNEQFF,TGTGCCAGCAGCCCAGCGGGTAGCGGGGGTTACAATGAGCAGTTCTTC
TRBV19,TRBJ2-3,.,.,CASKMDSTDTQYF,TGTGCCAGTAAAATGGACAGCACAGATACGCAGTATTTT
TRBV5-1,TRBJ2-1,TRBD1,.,CASSLRQGSYNEQFF,TGCGCCAGCAGCTTGAGACAGGGCTCCTACAATGAGCAGTTCTTC
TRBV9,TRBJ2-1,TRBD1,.,CASRTGVRLFF,TGTGCCAGCAGGACAGGGGTTCGACTGTTCTTC
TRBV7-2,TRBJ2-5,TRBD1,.,CASSPGQPRKTQYF,TGTGCCAGCAGCCCGGGACAGCCAAGGAAGACCCAGTACTTC